One sample yielded the 8 T cell receptor beta chains listed below, sequenced in a study of siplizumab effects on memory and regulatory T cells. Assay: immunoSEQ multiplex PCR; the TCRdb copy retains only in-frame clones and omits some. The sample contains more than 75,000 clones, roughly 96% of which appear only once. The sample taken for sequencing was naive CD4+ T cells sorted from blood. The source of these receptors is a human donor in good health.

The chain is built from TRBV10-3 and TRBJ2-7; 12 nucleotides line up with TRBD2. With 6 bases clipped from V and 4 bases from J, the junction kept 19 bases outside the gene matches. This CDR3 is 19 amino acids long. CDR1 ENHRY and CDR2 SYGVKD come from the germline V gene. The CDR3: CAIRGGYRTSGETAYEQYF. Written as DNA, the CDR3 is TGTGCCATCAGGGGAGGTTATAGGACTAGCGGGGAAACTGCGTACGAGCAGTACTTC.

The V gene is TRBV5-4, the J gene TRBJ1-2, with D unclear. V dropped 0 bases and J dropped 5 bases, with 14 bases sitting between them. The CDR3 sequence is 15 residues long. Germline values: CDR1 SGHNT, CDR2 YYREEE (reference sequence). This chain's CDR3 is CASSLEEPSSYGYTF. The CDR3 nucleotides read TGTGCCAGCAGCTTGGAAGAGCCCTCTAGTTATGGCTACACCTTC.

V is TRBV7-6 and J is TRBJ1-1, with unresolved D. The CDR3 has 11 residues. V lost 3 bases to trimming and J lost 11 bases, with 10 bases between them. Germline V gene data show CDR1 as SGHVS and CDR2 as FNYEAQ. This CDR3 is CASSFRRWAFF. The CDR3 DNA is TGTGCCAGCAGCTTCAGGAGATGGGCTTTCTTT.

This clone was counted only a few times. This chain links TRBV4-2 with TRBJ1-1, with TRBD1 as a possible D gene (5 bases). The germline V gene encodes CDR1 LGHNA and CDR2 YNFKEQ. CDR3 size: 17 residues. V lost 1 base to trimming and J lost 0 bases, with 15 bases between them. CDR3 amino acids: CASSQVLTAPMNTEAFF. The CDR3 bases are TGTGCCAGCAGCCAAGTGTTGACAGCTCCTATGAACACTGAAGCTTTCTTT.

The chain has TRBV6-6 and TRBJ2-7, with a possible D match to TRBD2 (5 bases). Germline CDR1 is MNHNY and CDR2 is SVGAGI (reference sequence). The CDR3 consists of 10 residues. The V gene lost 5 bases and the J gene lost 6 bases, with 5 bases spanning the gap. CDR3: CASSRGEQYF. The CDR3 region has the DNA TGTGCCAGCAGTCGGGGCGAGCAGTACTTC.

This clone is a singleton in its sample. The rearrangement links TRBV19 to TRBJ2-7; a possible D gene is TRBD1 (5 bases). Trimming took off 5 bases at V and 2 bases at J, with 13 bases between the two ends. The CDR3 contains 14 residues. Germline V gene lookup returns CDR1 LNHDA and CDR2 SQIVND (reference sequence). The CDR3 loop reads CASSFKTAPYEQYF. The CDR3 coding sequence is TGTGCCAGTAGTTTCAAGACAGCCCCCTACGAGCAGTACTTC.

The V gene is TRBV9, the J gene TRBJ1-5, with D unclear. Germline CDR1 reads SGDLS; CDR2 reads YYNGEE. Trimming stripped 3 bases from V and 0 bases from J, with 7 bases between. This CDR3 has 14 residues. CDR3 region: CASSAVNSNQPQHF. CDR3 DNA: TGTGCCAGCAGCGCAGTAAATAGCAATCAGCCCCAGCATTTT.

The V gene is TRBV5-1, the J gene TRBJ1-3; 11 bases match TRBD1. The CDR3 runs 16 residues. V trimming: 4 bases; J trimming: 4 bases; junction bases outside the gene matches: 7. The germline V gene has CDR1 SGHRS and CDR2 YFSETQ. CDR3 amino acids: CASSTGQGALGNTIYF. The CDR3 bases are TGCGCCAGCAGCACCGGACAGGGGGCGCTGGGAAACACCATATATTTT.